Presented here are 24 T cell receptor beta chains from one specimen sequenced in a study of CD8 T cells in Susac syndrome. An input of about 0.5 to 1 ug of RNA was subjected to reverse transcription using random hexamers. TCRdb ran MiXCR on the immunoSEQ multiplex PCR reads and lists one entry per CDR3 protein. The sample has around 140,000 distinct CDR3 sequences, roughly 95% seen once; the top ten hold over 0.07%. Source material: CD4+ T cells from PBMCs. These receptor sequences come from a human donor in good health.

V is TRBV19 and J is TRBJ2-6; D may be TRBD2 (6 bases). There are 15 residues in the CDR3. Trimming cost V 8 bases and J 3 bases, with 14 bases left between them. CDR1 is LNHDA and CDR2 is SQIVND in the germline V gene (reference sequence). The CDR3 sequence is CASLRPGDGANVLTF. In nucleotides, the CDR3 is TGTGCCAGTCTTAGACCGGGAGATGGGGCCAACGTCCTGACTTTC.

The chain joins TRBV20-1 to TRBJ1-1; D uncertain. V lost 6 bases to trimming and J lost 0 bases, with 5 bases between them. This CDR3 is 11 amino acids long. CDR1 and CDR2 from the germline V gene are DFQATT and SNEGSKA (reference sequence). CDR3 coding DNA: TGCAGTGCCCTGTTGAACACTGAAGCTTTCTTT. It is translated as CSALLNTEAFF.

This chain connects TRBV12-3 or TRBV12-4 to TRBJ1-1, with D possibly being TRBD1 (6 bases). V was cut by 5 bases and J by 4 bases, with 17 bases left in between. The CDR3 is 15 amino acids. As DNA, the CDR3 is TGTGCCAGCAGTCTAATTTTGACAGGCGGCACTGAAGCTTTCTTT. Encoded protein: CASSLILTGGTEAFF.

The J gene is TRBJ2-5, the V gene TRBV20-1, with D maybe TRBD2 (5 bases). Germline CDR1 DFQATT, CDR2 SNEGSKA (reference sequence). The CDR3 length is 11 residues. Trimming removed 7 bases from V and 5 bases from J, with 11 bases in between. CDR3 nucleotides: TGCAGTGAGGGCGCGGGCGAGACCCAGTACTTC. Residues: CSEGAGETQYF.

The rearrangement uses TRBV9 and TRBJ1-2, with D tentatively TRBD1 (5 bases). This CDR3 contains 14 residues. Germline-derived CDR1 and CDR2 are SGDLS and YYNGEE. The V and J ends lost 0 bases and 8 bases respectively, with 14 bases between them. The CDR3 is CASSVVTAPVGYTF. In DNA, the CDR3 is TGTGCCAGCAGCGTAGTGACAGCCCCTGTGGGCTACACCTTC.

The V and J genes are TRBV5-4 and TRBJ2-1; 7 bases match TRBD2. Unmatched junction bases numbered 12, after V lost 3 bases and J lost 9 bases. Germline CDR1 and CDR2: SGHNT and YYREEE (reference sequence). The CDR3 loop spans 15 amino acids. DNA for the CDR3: TGTGCCAGCAGCTACTCCGGGGGGATCGAGGGTGAGCAGTTCTTC. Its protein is CASSYSGGIEGEQFF.

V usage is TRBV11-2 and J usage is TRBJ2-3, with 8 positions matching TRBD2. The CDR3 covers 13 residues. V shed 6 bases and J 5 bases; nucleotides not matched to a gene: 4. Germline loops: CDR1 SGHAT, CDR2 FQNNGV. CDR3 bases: TGTGCCAGCAGTCCGAGCGGGAGAGATACGCAGTATTTT. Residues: CASSPSGRDTQYF.

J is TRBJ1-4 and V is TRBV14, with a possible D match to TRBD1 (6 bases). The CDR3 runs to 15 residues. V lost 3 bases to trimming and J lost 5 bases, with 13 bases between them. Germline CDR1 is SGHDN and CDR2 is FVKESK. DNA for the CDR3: TGTGCCAGCAGCCACCTTGGGCAGGGGAATGAAAAACTGTTTTTT. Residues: CASSHLGQGNEKLFF.

CDR3 residues: CASSKQGATTGELFF. The CDR3 coding sequence is TGCGCCAGCAGTAAACAGGGGGCTACGACCGGGGAGCTGTTTTTT. V gene TRBV10-1 combines with J gene TRBJ2-2; 9 bases fit TRBD1. This CDR3 has 15 residues. V shed 5 bases and J 5 bases; nucleotides not matched to a gene: 6. CDR1 is WNHNN, CDR2 SYGVQD, per germline (reference sequence).

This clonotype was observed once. DNA of the CDR3: TGCGCCAGCCTGGGACAGCAAGAGACCCAGTACTTC. Translated, it gives CASLGQQETQYF. The V call is TRBV5-1, the J call TRBJ2-5; 7 bases are a match to TRBD1. CDR1 SGHRS and CDR2 YFSETQ come from the germline V gene. This CDR3 spans 12 amino acids. V lost 7 bases to trimming and J lost 2 bases; unmatched junction nucleotides: 2.

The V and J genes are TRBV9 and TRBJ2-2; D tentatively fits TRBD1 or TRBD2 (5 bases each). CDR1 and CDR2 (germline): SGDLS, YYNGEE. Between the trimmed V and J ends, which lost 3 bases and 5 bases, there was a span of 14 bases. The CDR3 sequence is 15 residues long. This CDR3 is CASSAPGPRTGELFF. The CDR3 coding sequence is TGTGCCAGCAGCGCGCCGGGGCCACGGACCGGGGAGCTGTTTTTT.

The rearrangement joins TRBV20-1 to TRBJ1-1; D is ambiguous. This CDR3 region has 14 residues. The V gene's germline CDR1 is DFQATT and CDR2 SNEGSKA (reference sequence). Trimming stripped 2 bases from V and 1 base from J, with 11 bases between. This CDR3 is CSARQAEGNTEAFF. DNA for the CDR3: TGCAGTGCTAGACAGGCGGAGGGGAACACTGAAGCTTTCTTT.

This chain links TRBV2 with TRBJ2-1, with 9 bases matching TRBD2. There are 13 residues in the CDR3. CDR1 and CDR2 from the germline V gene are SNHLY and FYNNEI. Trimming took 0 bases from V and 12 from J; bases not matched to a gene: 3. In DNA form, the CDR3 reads TGTGCCAGCAGTGAAGCGCGCGGGAGGGGGCAGTTCTTC. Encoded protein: CASSEARGRGQFF.

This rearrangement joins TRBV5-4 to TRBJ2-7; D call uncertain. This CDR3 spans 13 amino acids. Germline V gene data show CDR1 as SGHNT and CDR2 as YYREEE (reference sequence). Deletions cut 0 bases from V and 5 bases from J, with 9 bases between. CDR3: CASSLVGGDEQYF. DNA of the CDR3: TGTGCCAGCAGCTTGGTAGGTGGGGACGAGCAGTACTTC.

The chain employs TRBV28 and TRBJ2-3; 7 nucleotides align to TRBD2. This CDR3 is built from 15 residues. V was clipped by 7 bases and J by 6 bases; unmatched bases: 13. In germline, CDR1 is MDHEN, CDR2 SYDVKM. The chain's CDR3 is CASTTGSSGADTQYF. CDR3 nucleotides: TGTGCCAGCACCACCGGGTCTAGCGGAGCGGATACGCAGTATTTT.

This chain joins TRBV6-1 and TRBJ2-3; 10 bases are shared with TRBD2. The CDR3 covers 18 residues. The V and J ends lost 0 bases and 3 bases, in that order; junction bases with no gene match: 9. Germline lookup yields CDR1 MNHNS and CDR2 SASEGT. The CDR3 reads CASSEAGVAGGRTDTQYF. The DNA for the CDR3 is TGTGCCAGCAGTGAAGCGGGGGTAGCGGGAGGTAGGACAGATACGCAGTATTTT.

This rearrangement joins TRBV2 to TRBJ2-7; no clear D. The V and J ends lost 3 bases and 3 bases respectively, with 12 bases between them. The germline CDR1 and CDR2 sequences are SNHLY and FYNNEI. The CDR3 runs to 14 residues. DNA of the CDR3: TGTGCCAGCAGTGAGGGCCTTATGCTCTACGAGCAGTACTTC. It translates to CASSEGLMLYEQYF.

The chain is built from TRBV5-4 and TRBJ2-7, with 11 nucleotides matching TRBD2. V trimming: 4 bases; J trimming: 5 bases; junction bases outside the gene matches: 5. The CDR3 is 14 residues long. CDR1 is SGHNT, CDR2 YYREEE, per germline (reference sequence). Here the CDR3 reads CASSHTSGRDEQYF. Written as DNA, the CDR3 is TGTGCCAGCAGCCATACTAGCGGGAGAGACGAGCAGTACTTC.

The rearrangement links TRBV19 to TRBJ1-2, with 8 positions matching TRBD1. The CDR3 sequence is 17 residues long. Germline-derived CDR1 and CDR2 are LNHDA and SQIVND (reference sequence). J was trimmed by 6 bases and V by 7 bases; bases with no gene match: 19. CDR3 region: CASTRPGQARLGDGYTF. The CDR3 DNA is TGTGCCAGTACTCGACCGGGACAGGCCCGCCTAGGGGATGGCTACACCTTC.

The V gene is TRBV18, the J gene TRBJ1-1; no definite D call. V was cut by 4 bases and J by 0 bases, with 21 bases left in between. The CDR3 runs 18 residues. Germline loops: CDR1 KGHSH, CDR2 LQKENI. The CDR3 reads CASSLKRGRELLNTEAFF. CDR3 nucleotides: TGTGCCAGCTCACTCAAACGAGGGAGGGAACTCTTGAACACTGAAGCTTTCTTT.

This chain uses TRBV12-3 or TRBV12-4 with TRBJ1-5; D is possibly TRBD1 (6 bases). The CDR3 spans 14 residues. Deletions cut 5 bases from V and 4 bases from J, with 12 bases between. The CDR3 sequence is CASSVQGRNQPQHF. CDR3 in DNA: TGTGCCAGCAGTGTACAGGGTCGGAATCAGCCCCAGCATTTT.

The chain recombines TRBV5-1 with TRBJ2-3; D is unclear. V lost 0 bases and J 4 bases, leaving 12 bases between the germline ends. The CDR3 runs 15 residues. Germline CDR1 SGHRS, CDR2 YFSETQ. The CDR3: CASSLALGLADTQYF. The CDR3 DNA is TGCGCCAGCAGCTTGGCCTTGGGATTGGCAGATACGCAGTATTTT. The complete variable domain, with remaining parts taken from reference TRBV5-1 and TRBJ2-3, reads KAGVTQTPRYLIKTRGQQVTLSCSPISGHRSVSWYQQTPGQGLQFLFEYFSETQRNKGNFPGRFSGRQFSNSRSEMNVSTLELGDSALYLCASSLALGLADTQYFGPGTRLTVL.

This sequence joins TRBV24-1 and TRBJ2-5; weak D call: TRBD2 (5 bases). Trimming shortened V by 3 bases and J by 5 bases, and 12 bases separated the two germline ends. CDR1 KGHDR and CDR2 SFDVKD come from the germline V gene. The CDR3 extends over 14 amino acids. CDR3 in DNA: TGTGCCACCAGTGATCCCGTTCTAGCCGAGACCCAGTACTTC. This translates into CATSDPVLAETQYF.

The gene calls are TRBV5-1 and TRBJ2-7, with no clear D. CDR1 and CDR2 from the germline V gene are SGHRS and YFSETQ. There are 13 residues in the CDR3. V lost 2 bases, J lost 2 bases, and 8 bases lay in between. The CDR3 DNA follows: TGCGCCAGCAGCTTCGGGTTCACCTACGAGCAGTACTTC. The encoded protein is CASSFGFTYEQYF. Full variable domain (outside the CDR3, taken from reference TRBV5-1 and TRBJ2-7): KAGVTQTPRYLIKTRGQQVTLSCSPISGHRSVSWYQQTPGQGLQFLFEYFSETQRNKGNFPGRFSGRQFSNSRSEMNVSTLELGDSALYLCASSFGFTYEQYFGPGTRLTVT.